A selection of T cell receptor beta chains follows, all from one sample in a study of early T cells in non-severe SARS-CoV-2 infection. Via MiXCR, TCRdb re-called the 5' RACE reads, giving one row per CDR3 protein. The sample records around 70,000 distinct CDR3 sequences, 10% to 15% being singletons. The specimen sequenced was whole blood. These receptors were taken from an adult who was a healthcare worker with PCR-confirmed SARS-CoV-2 infection or an uninfected control (not recorded which). Both conserved end residues are part of each CDR3. The D gene is left open where the match is weak. Clone sizes are given selectively: once, few, many, or a class where the clone is expanded.

d_call	v_call	clone_size	j_call	cdr3_nt	cdr3_aa
TRBD2	TRBV29-1	NA	TRBJ2-2	TGCAGCGTTCTAGGGTTAGCGGGAAATACCGGGGAGCTGTTTTTT	CSVLGLAGNTGELFF
NA	TRBV18	few	TRBJ1-5	TGTGCCAGCTCACTACGTAGTGATCAGCCCCAGCATTTT	CASSLRSDQPQHF
NA	TRBV18	many	TRBJ2-5	TGTGCCAGCTCATCGCAGGGAGCTTGGACCCAAGAGACCCAGTACTTC	CASSSQGAWTQETQYF
NA	TRBV20-1	NA	TRBJ1-5	TGCAGTGCTAGTACCCAGGGCAATCAGCCCCAGCATTTT	CSASTQGNQPQHF
NA	TRBV7-2	many	TRBJ2-3	TGTGCCAGCAGCTCGGGACTTGTTAGCACAGATACGCAGTATTTT	CASSSGLVSTDTQYF
TRBD1	TRBV2	many	TRBJ1-1	TGTGCCAGCAGTGACCGGGACAGTCAAGCTTTCTTT	CASSDRDSQAFF
TRBD2	TRBV7-6	many	TRBJ2-1	TGTGCCAGCAGCTTAGCGGCTAGCGGACACTACAATGAGCAGTTCTTC	CASSLAASGHYNEQFF
NA	TRBV28	few	TRBJ2-2	TGTGCCAGCAGTCTCCCGGAAGCTCCCCCGGTAGAGCTGTTTTTT	CASSLPEAPPVELFF
NA	TRBV23-1	NA	TRBJ2-5	TGCGCCAGCAGTCAATCAGGAGGGTCCGAGACCCAGTACTTC	CASSQSGGSETQYF
NA	TRBV2	many	TRBJ1-5	TGTGCCAGCAGTTTACAGGGTTTCGAACAGCCCCAGCATTTT	CASSLQGFEQPQHF
NA	TRBV2	many	TRBJ2-7	TGTGCCAGCAGTGTCGGACGGTCCTACGAGCAGTACTTC	CASSVGRSYEQYF
NA	TRBV18	few	TRBJ1-5	TGTGCCAGCTCCCGGGCCCCGGATAGGAGTCAGCCCCAGCATTTT	CASSRAPDRSQPQHF
NA	TRBV20-1	many	TRBJ1-6	TGCAGTGCTCTCCAGGGACAAAGGGGCTCACCCCTCCACTTT	CSALQGQRGSPLHF
NA	TRBV7-3	NA	TRBJ2-7	TGTGCCAGCAGCACGACAGGTCCCCCCTACGAGCAGTACTTC	CASSTTGPPYEQYF
NA	TRBV5-4	NA	TRBJ2-1	TGTGCCAGCAGCACCGGACAAGACTCCTACAATGAGCAGTTCTTC	CASSTGQDSYNEQFF
NA	TRBV27	many	TRBJ1-1	TGTGCCAGCAGTTTTTCCAGGCCCAGGACGAACACTGAAGCTTTCTTT	CASSFSRPRTNTEAFF
TRBD1	TRBV19	few	TRBJ2-7	TGTGCCAGTAGTATTCGGACAGGGGGATCCTACGAGCAGTACTTC	CASSIRTGGSYEQYF
NA	TRBV7-9	NA	TRBJ2-5	TGTGCCAGCAGCTTAAAGGGGGCCAGGGAGGGAAAAGAGACCCAGTACTTC	CASSLKGAREGKETQYF
TRBD2	TRBV7-2	many	TRBJ2-3	TGTGCCAGCAGCTTAGTACTAGCGGGTAATACGCAGTATTTT	CASSLVLAGNTQYF
TRBD1	TRBV5-1	few	TRBJ2-7	TGCGCCAGCAGCTTGGCGCGACAGGGGGGGACCTACGAGCAGTACTTC	CASSLARQGGTYEQYF
TRBD2	TRBV28	few	TRBJ2-5	TGTGCCAGCAGTTATAGCGGGAGGCCCCAAGAGACCCAGTACTTC	CASSYSGRPQETQYF
NA	TRBV19	NA	TRBJ1-2	TGTGCCAGTAGTCCTCGGGACGGAAATGGCTACACCTTC	CASSPRDGNGYTF
NA	TRBV20-1	many	TRBJ2-7	TGCAGTGCTAGAGATCTAATAGGTACATACGAGCAGTACTTC	CSARDLIGTYEQYF
NA	TRBV5-4	many	TRBJ1-3	TGTGCCAGCAGCTTGGCCCGGTCTGGAAACACCATATATTTT	CASSLARSGNTIYF